Each of the 18 T cell receptor beta chains below was sequenced from the same sample in a study of T cells in Graves' hyperthyroidism and ophthalmopathy. RNA transcripts yielded amplified TCR beta CDR3 regions. HTBI primers were employed in a first-round RT-PCR of the TCR CDR3. TCRdb reprocessed the multiplex PCR reads via MiXCR and lists one record per CDR3 protein. This table has roughly 100,000 distinct CDR3 sequences, about 45% appearing once. Source material: blood. These receptors were obtained from a man between 35 and 55 years old with Graves' hyperthyroidism.

Comments on this clonotype: This CDR3 fails to terminate in the conserved phenylalanine or tryptophan, so it likely reflects a read error. V is TRBV7-8 and J is TRBJ1-5; 7 nucleotides agree with TRBD1. The trim removed 5 bases at V and 8 bases at J, leaving 12 bases unmatched. CDR3 length equals 15 residues. Per the germline V gene, CDR1 is SGHVS and CDR2 is FQNEAQ. The CDR3 reads CASSTNRGLREPQHL. As DNA, the CDR3 is TGTGCCAGCAGCACGAACAGGGGCCTTAGGGAGCCCCAGCATCTT.

This chain joins TRBV15 and TRBJ2-6; possible D gene TRBD2, 5 bases. In germline, CDR1 is LNHNV, CDR2 YYDKDF (reference sequence). Deletions cut 1 base from V and 4 bases from J, with 8 bases between. The CDR3 extends over 15 amino acids. CDR3: CATSRARGGANVLTF. The CDR3 nucleotides read TGTGCCACCAGCAGAGCCCGCGGGGGGGCCAACGTCCTGACTTTC.

This clonotype was found many times. The rearrangement joins TRBV7-9 to TRBJ1-1; a weak D match, TRBD1 (6 bases). The germline V and J ends were trimmed by 7 bases and 5 bases, with 14 bases remaining between them. Germline-derived CDR1 and CDR2 are SEHNR and FQNEAQ (reference sequence). This CDR3 has 13 residues. The CDR3 here is CASTKGGTTEAFF. The CDR3 DNA reads TGTGCCAGCACCAAAGGGGGTACGACTGAAGCTTTCTTT.

This clonotype appeared many times. V gene TRBV11-2 combines with J gene TRBJ2-5; no firm D call. V lost 5 bases, J lost 2 bases, and 12 bases lay in between. There are 14 residues in the CDR3. Germline V CDR1 and CDR2: SGHAT, FQNNGV. The CDR3 bases are TGTGCCAGCAGCCCCCTGGGTAGACAAGAGACCCAGTACTTC. Encoded protein: CASSPLGRQETQYF.

Details on this clonotype: Since the CDR3 does not end with the conserved phenylalanine or tryptophan, this likely comes from a read error. The chain has TRBV2 and TRBJ1-6, with TRBD1 matching 7 bases. Germline lookup yields CDR1 SNHLY and CDR2 FYNNEI. The CDR3 has 13 amino acids. CDR3 DNA sequence: TGTGACTCTATGGACAGGCAACATTCACCCCTCCACTCT. This encodes CDSMDRQHSPLHS.

This clonotype was counted between two and nine times. This may come from a read error, since a much larger clone is one base off. The chain uses TRBV4-2 and TRBJ2-7; D is perhaps TRBD2 (5 bases). V was clipped by 0 bases and J by 5 bases, with 23 bases between them. The CDR3 totals 18 residues. Germline lookup yields CDR1 LGHNA and CDR2 YNFKEQ. The CDR3 sequence is CASSQDLSHTRLGDEQYF. CDR3 bases: TGTGCCAGCAGCCAAGATCTTTCCCATACTAGGCTAGGCGACGAGCAGTACTTC.

The chain uses TRBV6-5 and TRBJ1-3; 8 bases are shared with TRBD1. Germline CDR1 reads MNHEY; CDR2 reads SVGAGI. This CDR3 is built from 17 residues. The V gene end was trimmed by 5 bases and the J gene end by 3 bases; junction bases not matched to a gene: 12. CDR3 DNA sequence: TGTGCCAGCAGTAAACAGGGGGTAGGTTCGGGTGGAAACACCATATATTTT. Translated: CASSKQGVGSGGNTIYF.

This clonotype has just a few counts. The rearrangement links TRBV4-3 to TRBJ2-1, with 8 bases lining up with TRBD2. Germline V CDR1 and CDR2: LGHNA, YSLEER. The CDR3 is 17 amino acids. The junction had 5 bases not matched to a gene; V was cut back by 0 bases and J by 1 base. CDR3 loop: CASSQDPTSASYNEQFF. The CDR3 DNA follows: TGCGCCAGCAGCCAAGACCCGACTAGCGCTTCCTACAATGAGCAGTTCTTC.

This clonotype appeared many times. This chain connects TRBV24-1 to TRBJ2-2, with 8 nucleotides matching TRBD1. Unmatched junction bases numbered 6, after V lost 10 bases and J lost 3 bases. The CDR3 sequence is 14 residues long. Per the germline V gene, CDR1 is KGHDR and CDR2 is SFDVKD. CDR3 protein: CATAGGADTGELFF. Here the CDR3 DNA reads TGTGCCACAGCAGGGGGCGCGGACACCGGGGAGCTGTTTTTT.

This chain links TRBV5-4 with TRBJ2-1; 10 nucleotides align to TRBD2. Per the germline V gene, CDR1 is SGHNT and CDR2 is YYREEE (reference sequence). The ends lost 3 bases at V and 10 bases at J; junction bases unmatched: 10. This CDR3 spans 15 amino acids. CDR3: CASSSELAGEGEQFF. The CDR3 DNA is TGTGCCAGCAGCTCAGAGCTAGCGGGAGAGGGGGAGCAGTTCTTC.

At least ten counts were recorded for this clonotype. Relative to the germline gene, one junction end is altered; a read error may explain this. The rearrangement uses TRBV25-1 and TRBJ2-7; D gene ambiguous. The germline CDR1 and CDR2 sequences are MGHDK and SYGVNS. This CDR3 comprises 13 residues. The CDR3, as DNA: TGTACCAGCAGTGAGACACGTCCCTTCGAGCAGTACTTC. Protein sequence: CTSSETRPFEQYF.

As regards this clonotype: One junction end does not reproduce the germline sequence, and a read error may be involved. The chain recombines TRBV19 with TRBJ1-1, with 7 bases matching TRBD1. Germline CDR1 reads LNHDA; CDR2 reads SQIVND (reference sequence). This CDR3 has 15 residues. As DNA, the CDR3 is TGTGCCAGTAGTACAGACGGGACAGCCAACACGGAAGCTTTCTTT. This sequence encodes CASSTDGTANTEAFF.

V and J are TRBV25-1 and TRBJ2-5; 8 bases agree with TRBD2. Germline CDR1 is MGHDK and CDR2 is SYGVNS. The CDR3 runs 17 residues. V trimming: 4 bases; J trimming: 3 bases; junction bases outside the gene matches: 13. In DNA form, the CDR3 reads TGTGCCAGCAGTGCTAGAAAACCCGGGACTAGAAAAGAGACCCAGTACTTC. It yields the protein CASSARKPGTRKETQYF. The complete variable domain, with remaining parts taken from reference TRBV25-1 and TRBJ2-5, reads EADIYQTPRYLVIGTGKKITLECSQTMGHDKMYWYQQDPGMELHLIHYSYGVNSTEKGDLSSESTVSRIRTEHFPLTLESARPSHTSQYLCASSARKPGTRKETQYFGPGTRLLVL.

V gene TRBV6-5 combines with J gene TRBJ2-6; maybe TRBD1 (5 bases). Germline CDR1 MNHEY, CDR2 SVGAGI. The ends were cut back, 4 bases at V and 3 bases at J, with 19 bases in the middle. The CDR3 is 18 amino acids. Written as DNA, the CDR3 is TGTGCCAGCAGTTTCTCGCGGATCCAGGGATTTGGGGCCAACGTCCTGACTTTC. It yields the protein CASSFSRIQGFGANVLTF.

In the case of this clonotype: Since no conserved phenylalanine or tryptophan closes the CDR3, a read error is the likely cause. No DNA is shown, since the ends of the CDR3 on it are uncertain; the CDR3 is the one TCRdb lists. The chain combines TRBV15 with TRBJ2-6. Germline V gene data show CDR1 as LNHNV and CDR2 as YYDKDF (reference sequence). From its first to its last residue, the CDR3 has 16 amino acids. The CDR3 region is CATSRDRSSGANVLRR.

This chain connects TRBV7-3 to TRBJ2-7; 8 bases are a match to TRBD1. Germline V gives CDR1 SGHTA, CDR2 FQGTGA. Losses at the gene ends were 6 bases for V and 3 bases for J; bases not matched to a gene: 7. This CDR3 is built from 14 residues. The CDR3 coding sequence is TGTGCCAGCAGTACCGGACAGGGCCTCTACGAGCAGTACTTC. Translating gives CASSTGQGLYEQYF. Full variable domain (rest looked up from reference TRBV7-3 and TRBJ2-7): GAGVSQTPSNKVTEKGKYVELRCDPISGHTALYWYRQSLGQGPEFLIYFQGTGAADDSGLPNDRFFAVRPEGSVSTLKIQRTERGDSAVYLCASSTGQGLYEQYFGPGTRLTVT.

The sample holds a few counts of this clonotype. The J gene is TRBJ1-4, the V gene TRBV6-1, with TRBD1 as a possible D gene (5 bases). Germline V gives CDR1 MNHNS, CDR2 SASEGT. This CDR3 has 15 residues. V lost 2 bases, J lost 0 bases, and 7 bases lay in between. Here the CDR3 DNA reads TGTGCCAGCAGTGAACTGGGACCAACTAATGAAAAACTGTTTTTT. Protein product: CASSELGPTNEKLFF.

The chain uses TRBV10-2 and TRBJ1-1, with a possible D match to TRBD1 (6 bases). Looked up from germline, CDR1 is WSHSY and CDR2 is SAAADI. The CDR3 loop spans 15 amino acids. Trimming removed 2 bases from V and 9 bases from J, with 19 bases in between. This CDR3 is CASSEIRQVNTKAFF. The CDR3 DNA sequence: TGCGCCAGCAGTGAGATCAGACAGGTGAACACGAAAGCTTTCTTT.